A single sample is the source of the 2 T cell receptor beta chains below, sequenced in a study of cytomegalovirus exposure and HLA in healthy donors. PCR used 60 Vbeta primers and 13 Jbeta primers. Method: immunoSEQ multiplex PCR; TCRdb's copy keeps in-frame clones and lacks some. This table holds 100,000 to 150,000 clones, about 71% found once. The sample comprised PBMCs. Receptors originate from a woman aged 45-59 years in good health and CMV-seronegative.

This sequence joins TRBV15 and TRBJ2-5; 7 nucleotides match TRBD2. Germline V gives CDR1 LNHNV, CDR2 YYDKDF (reference sequence). This CDR3 is built from 18 residues. J gave up 0 bases and V 3 bases, and 13 bases lay outside the gene matches. The CDR3 is CATSRAKTRDYHQETQYF. The DNA of the CDR3 is TGTGCCACCAGCAGGGCTAAAACAAGGGACTACCACCAAGAGACCCAGTACTTC. The whole variable domain, filled in from reference TRBV15 and TRBJ2-5, reads DAMVIQNPRYQVTQFGKPVTLSCSQTLNHNVMYWYQQKSSQAPKLLFHYYDKDFNNEADTPDNFQSRRPNTSFCFLDIRSPGLGDTAMYLCATSRAKTRDYHQETQYFGPGTRLLVL.

V gene TRBV6-5 combines with J gene TRBJ1-2, with 10 positions matching TRBD1. This CDR3 region has 13 residues. V dropped 5 bases and J dropped 7; count of bases not matched to a gene: 4. CDR1 and CDR2 (germline): MNHEY, SVGAGI. CDR3 amino acids: CASSTGTGAGYTF. The CDR3 DNA reads as TGTGCCAGCAGTACCGGGACAGGGGCTGGCTACACCTTC.